The subject of this entry is one T cell receptor (beta chain). This clone's antigen is unknown. It has no much larger one-base neighbor in the sample; base qualities were not kept. V is shortened by 0 bases, J by 2 bases, and the region joining them spans 6 bases. The CDR3 numbers 14 residues from cysteine through phenylalanine. The DNA shown is the 42-base CDR3, in frame from base 1. Sequences KGHSH (CDR1) and LQKENI (CDR2) are obtained from the germline V gene. The sample is drawn from a study of OX40 agonist ivuxolimab in advanced cancers. Broadly, across the study: Ivuxolimab was an agonistic, fully human IgG2 monoclonal antibody directed against OX40 (CD134), a costimulatory receptor. The paper covers the monotherapy dose-escalation part of the phase I ivuxolimab trial, which included N of about 50 patients. Intravenous ivuxolimab was administered to patients every 2 weeks at six dose levels: 0.01, 0.1, 0.3, 1.5, 3 and 10 mg/kg. In the dose-escalation cohort, more than 75% of patients were male, and the mean age was around 60 years, with a range of 23 to 79. The purpose of peripheral TCRbeta sequencing was to test whether ivuxolimab changed TCR sequence diversity and led to clonal T-cell expansion. Of the 50 to 55 patients in dose escalation, about 20 had hepatocellular carcinoma, some 15 had melanoma, 9 had renal cell carcinoma and 9 had head and neck cancer. Partial responses occurred in three dose-escalation patients: two with cutaneous melanoma and one with hepatocellular carcinoma. Prior anti-PD-1, anti-PD-L1 or anti-CTLA-4 therapy was permitted, and checkpoint inhibitors had been received by 40% to 50% of dose-escalation patients. General conclusions and limits of the study: Low levels of normalized T-cell clonal expansion were also seen in some patients who did not respond. At doses of 0.1 to 3.0 mg/kg, clonal expansion of both CD4+ and CD8+ T cells in blood was seen between baseline and week 6. In the 0.1-3.0 mg/kg groups, partial responders had among the lowest normalized peripheral clonal expansion, particularly in CD8+ T cells. After ivuxolimab, expanded clones were on average more numerous among CD8+ T cells than among CD4+ T cells. Which antigens the clonally expanded peripheral T cells were specific for was not determined.

For sequencing of the TCRbeta CDR3 region, genomic DNA was extracted from the sorted cells. The immunoSEQ Assay was used for sequencing of TCRbeta CDR3 regions. TCRdb provides this immuneACCESS table in a form limited to in-frame rearrangements. Some clones are lacking; in checked studies, under half of them reflect an unresolved V gene, and why the rest are absent is not known. The sample profile shows 130,000 or so clones; less than 95% of them were found once. The ten biggest clones cover approximately 1% of the sample. Patients with a history of autoimmune disease or receiving systemic immunosuppression were excluded from the trial. Peripheral blood for TCR sequencing was collected from all dose cohorts at baseline, on cycle 4 day 1, and on cycle 7 day 1. Samples were obtained from an open-label, multicenter, first-in-human phase I dose-escalation trial of ivuxolimab. Adults with locally advanced or metastatic melanoma, renal cell carcinoma, hepatocellular carcinoma or head and neck squamous cell carcinoma were enrolled in the trial. Before TCR sequencing, CD4+ and CD8+ T cells were separately sorted from peripheral blood.

This sequence was found in an adult with an advanced solid tumor such as melanoma, head and neck, liver or kidney cancer. The source was CD4+ or CD8+ T cells sorted from blood, collected in a trial of the OX40 agonist ivuxolimab. The chain is encoded by TRBV18 joined to TRBJ2-3, with the D gene uncertain. The CDR3 reads CASSPPEFTDTQYF. Here is the DNA: TGTGCCAGCTCACCACCGGAATTCACAGATACGCAGTATTTT.